The clone carrying this TCR beta chain was counted once. This specimen belongs to a study of T cell changes during pregnancy in multiple sclerosis. The assay was immunoSEQ multiplex PCR, and TCRdb's table has in-frame clones only and misses some. The sample yields around 69,000 clones, almost 95% seen once. The V and J ends lost 3 bases and 0 bases, in that order; junction bases with no gene match: 5. The germline CDR1 and CDR2 sequences are SGHTA and FQGTGA. The CDR3 totals 16 residues. The chain combines TRBV7-3 with TRBJ2-1, with 7 nucleotides matching TRBD2. This TCR was recovered from a female donor in good health, enrolled as a control in a pregnancy study. The source material was peripheral blood, sampled in the third trimester of pregnancy. The DNA of the CDR3 is TGTGCCAGCAGCTTGATTGGCGGGAGCTCCTACAATGAGCAGTTCTTC. Protein: CASSLIGGSSYNEQFF.